Presented here are 7 T cell receptor beta chains from one specimen sequenced in a study of blood T cell repertoires in COVID-19. Libraries were prepared by immunoSEQ multiplex PCR; TCRdb keeps only in-frame clonotypes and omits some of them. The sample records 10,000 to 14,000 clones, 88% being singletons. The source material was peripheral blood. These receptors were collected from a human donor in a cohort sampled during active COVID-19.

The chain couples TRBV10-3 to TRBJ1-4; 8 bases align to TRBD1. After removal of 0 bases from V and 3 bases from J, the junction contained 0 bases not matched to a gene. The germline gives CDR1 ENHRY, CDR2 SYGVKD. This CDR3 has 15 residues. CDR3 region: CAISESTGANEKLFF. The CDR3 nucleotides are TGTGCCATCAGTGAGTCGACAGGGGCTAATGAAAAACTGTTTTTT.

The chain has TRBV7-9 and TRBJ1-6, with a weak D call TRBD1 (5 bases). Trimming left V 5 bases short and J 9 bases short, with 17 bases between. Germline V gives CDR1 SEHNR, CDR2 FQNEAQ (reference sequence). CDR3 length: 15 amino acids. The CDR3 loop is CASSPDRGIGSPLHF. DNA for the CDR3: TGTGCCAGCAGCCCTGACCGGGGGATCGGTTCACCCCTCCACTTT. Using reference TRBV7-9 and TRBJ1-6 for the parts outside the CDR3, the full variable domain is DTGVSQNPRHKITKRGQNVTFRCDPISEHNRLYWYRQTLGQGPEFLTYFQNEAQLEKSRLLSDRFSAERPKGSFSTLEIQRTEQGDSAMYLCASSPDRGIGSPLHFGNGTRLTVT.

This chain uses TRBV27 with TRBJ1-5; D might be TRBD1 (6 bases). This CDR3 region has 15 residues. V lost 6 bases and J lost 6, with 18 bases in between. The germline V gene encodes CDR1 MNHEY and CDR2 SMNVEV (reference sequence). The CDR3 loop is CASSLSQGLGQPQHF. CDR3 bases: TGTGCCAGCAGCCTCTCACAGGGTTTAGGTCAGCCCCAGCATTTT.

The rearrangement uses TRBV5-1 and TRBJ1-2; D unresolved. Germline V gives CDR1 SGHRS, CDR2 YFSETQ. The CDR3 sequence is 12 residues long. V lost 1 base and J lost 2, with 3 bases in between. The CDR3 bases are TGCGCCAGCAGCTTGACAAACTATGGCTACACCTTC. This codes for CASSLTNYGYTF.

The V gene is TRBV11-2, the J gene TRBJ2-7; TRBD1 matches at 10 bases. V was clipped by 0 bases and J by 1 base; unmatched bases: 9. The CDR3 totals 18 residues. The V gene's germline CDR1 is SGHAT and CDR2 FQNNGV. CDR3 DNA: TGTGCCAGCAGCTTAGATCACATGGGACAGGGGCCTTCCTACGAGCAGTACTTC. Its protein product is CASSLDHMGQGPSYEQYF.

J is TRBJ2-3 and V is TRBV10-2, with TRBD1 as a possible D gene (6 bases). CDR1 and CDR2 from the germline V gene are WSHSY and SAAADI. V was cut by 8 bases and J by 2 bases, with 14 bases left in between. The length of the CDR3 is 14 residues. CDR3 amino acids: CASRTGPNTDTQYF. Here the CDR3 DNA reads TGCGCCAGCCGCACAGGGCCCAACACAGATACGCAGTATTTT.

This sequence joins TRBV7-9 and TRBJ2-5; possibly TRBD1 for D (7 bases). This CDR3 region has 13 residues. Germline V lookup: CDR1 SEHNR, CDR2 FQNEAQ (reference sequence). The germline V and J ends were trimmed by 2 bases and 5 bases, with 9 bases remaining between them. CDR3 nucleotides: TGTGCCAGCAGCTTATCAGGGGGGGAGACCCAGTACTTC. It is translated as CASSLSGGETQYF.